This T cell receptor beta chain came from a study of CD8 T cells in Susac syndrome. An input of 0.5 to 1 ug of RNA was subjected to reverse transcription using random hexamers. Using its own MiXCR run on the immunoSEQ multiplex PCR reads, TCRdb lists one record per CDR3 protein. The sample has 200,000 to 250,000 distinct CDR3 sequences, approximately 94% seen once; the top ten hold under 0.2%. The V and J ends lost 2 bases and 4 bases respectively, with 8 bases between them. Germline CDR1 is KGHSH and CDR2 is LQKENI. The CDR3 has 14 residues. This receptor was taken from a human donor with Susac syndrome. Input material: CD4+ T cells from PBMCs. This chain links TRBV18 with TRBJ2-2; TRBD2 is a possible D gene (5 bases). The CDR3 sequence is CASSPEGGTGELFF. The CDR3 DNA reads TGTGCCAGCTCACCAGAGGGCGGCACCGGGGAGCTGTTTTTT.